This TCR beta chain was sequenced during a study of blood T cell repertoires in COVID-19. At the level of the study: The United States, Italy and Spain provided the acute and convalescent COVID-19 samples. The analysed material was cDNA or gDNA that came from T cells, B-cell-depleted T cells, or PBMCs.

Germline V gene sequence: CDR1 MGHRA, CDR2 YSYEKL. The CDR3 totals 16 residues. The V and J ends lost 4 bases and 1 base respectively, with 16 bases between them. Authors' analysis steps: Reference gene primers were amplified, and this amplification served to estimate nucleated cell counts. Using immunoSEQ multiplex PCR, the repertoire was profiled, and TCRdb retains in-frame clones only, with some absent. V, J and clone size were drawn from that table, and D and trimming were deduced from the DNA. The data hold 250,000 to 300,000 clones, with about nine tenths observed a single time. Sequencing input: peripheral blood. The TCR was taken from a woman between 25 and 40 years old with COVID-19, enrolled during active disease. The V call is TRBV4-1, the J call TRBJ1-2, with D possibly matching TRBD1 (5 bases). The CDR3 protein is CASSRYREGLNYGYTF. Here the CDR3 DNA reads TGCGCCAGCAGCCGTTATAGGGAGGGGCTTAACTATGGCTACACCTTC.